What follows are 5 T cell receptor beta chains derived from one specimen sequenced in a study of shared clonotypes between healthy human individuals. This table comes from immunoSEQ multiplex PCR, and its TCRdb copy is limited to in-frame clones, with some not included. The profile shows about 490,000 clones, about 82% of them singletons. The source material was PBMCs. Receptors originate from a woman aged 40 to 50 in good health. Some clones in this sample may be carry-over from other donors' samples.

The chain combines TRBV6-6 with TRBJ2-7, with TRBD1 identical over 11 bases. Germline CDR1 MNHNY, CDR2 SVGAGI (reference sequence). V dropped 6 bases and J dropped 7; count of bases not matched to a gene: 5. CDR3 length: 13 amino acids. CDR3 in amino acids: CASRGQGVFEQYF. The DNA for the CDR3 is TGTGCCAGCAGGGGACAGGGGGTGTTTGAGCAGTACTTC.

V and J are TRBV5-1 and TRBJ2-3; D unclear. The CDR3 consists of 13 residues. Per the germline V gene, CDR1 is SGHRS and CDR2 is YFSETQ. V was trimmed by 4 bases and J by 4 bases, leaving 10 bases between them. The CDR3 here is CASSPTRPDTQYF. DNA of the CDR3: TGCGCCAGCAGCCCGACCAGGCCAGATACGCAGTATTTT.

This clone appeared once. The chain has TRBV28 and TRBJ1-5; D is possibly TRBD1 (6 bases). V lost 5 bases and J 4 bases, leaving 12 bases between the germline ends. CDR1 and CDR2 (germline): MDHEN, SYDVKM. The length of the CDR3 is 14 residues. The DNA of the CDR3 is TGTGCCAGCAGTCAACAGGGCAATAATCAGCCCCAGCATTTT. It encodes CASSQQGNNQPQHF.

This clone was detected once. The gene calls are TRBV19 and TRBJ1-1; no reliable D call. CDR1 LNHDA and CDR2 SQIVND come from the germline V gene (reference sequence). V was pared by 3 bases and J by 1 base, with 6 bases between. The CDR3 contains 13 residues. CDR3 sequence (DNA): TGTGCCAGTAGTATCGCTGAGAACACTGAAGCTTTCTTT. Translation gives CASSIAENTEAFF.

In this sample, this clone turned up a few times. This chain links TRBV9 with TRBJ1-3; TRBD1 aligns across 11 bases. The length of the CDR3 is 17 residues. The ends lost 2 bases at V and 8 bases at J; junction bases unmatched: 12. CDR1 and CDR2 from the germline V gene are SGDLS and YYNGEE. The CDR3 coding sequence is TGTGCCAGCAGCGTCGCGATCCGGGACAGGGGGGGCGACACCATATATTTT. Protein product: CASSVAIRDRGGDTIYF. Together with reference TRBV9 and TRBJ1-3, the CDR3 gives the full variable domain: DSGVTQTPKHLITATGQRVTLRCSPRSGDLSVYWYQQSLDQGLQFLIQYYNGEERAKGNILERFSAQQFPDLHSELNLSSLELGDSALYFCASSVAIRDRGGDTIYFGEGSWLTVV.